The rows below give T cell receptor beta chains drawn from one sample of a study of T cell repertoires in cytomegalovirus infection. TCRdb itself ran the reads through MiXCR, one entry per CDR3 protein. Of some 300,000 distinct CDR3 sequences in the sample, about an eighth were seen once. Sequencing input: PBMCs. Source of these receptors: a human donor in good health (CMV status not recorded). Some clones in this sample may be carry-over from other donors' samples. Each CDR3 is given with its conserved first and last residue. A D gene is named only where the DNA matches it firmly. Some rows mark clone size as missing; the rest say once, few, many or name a class of expanded clone.

>TRBD2|few|TRBJ2-2|TRBV9|16
TGTGCCAGCAGCGTAGAAGCTAGCGGGAACACCGGGGAGCTGTTTTTT
CASSVEASGNTGELFF
>TRBD2|many|TRBJ2-7|TRBV5-4|17
TGTGCCAGCAGGCCGGGACTAGCGGACGGACTGGGCTACGAGCAGTACTTC
CASRPGLADGLGYEQYF
>NA|NA|TRBJ1-3|TRBV12-3/TRBV12-4|14
TGTGCCAGCAGAAAAAACGAGTACGGAAACACCATATATTTT
CASRKNEYGNTIYF
>TRBD1|many|TRBJ2-2|TRBV19|16
TGTGCCAGTAGTACACCACAGGGGGCGGACACCGGGGAGCTGTTTTTT
CASSTPQGADTGELFF
>NA|NA|TRBJ1-2|TRBV29-1|13
TGCAGCGTCGGTACCGACTTAAACTATGGCTACACCTTC
CSVGTDLNYGYTF
>NA|many|TRBJ2-3|TRBV11-3|13
TGTGCCAGCAGCTTCCTAGGGGGGAATACGCAGTATTTT
CASSFLGGNTQYF
>TRBD2|NA|TRBJ2-4|TRBV5-4|16
TGTGCCAGCAGCTTGGGACTAGCGGTAGCCAAAAACATTCAGTACTTC
CASSLGLAVAKNIQYF
>NA|many|TRBJ2-1|TRBV28|12
TGTGCCAGCAGGCCCGACTACAATGAGCAGTTCTTC
CASRPDYNEQFF
>NA|many|TRBJ2-1|TRBV7-2|15
TGTGCCAGCAGCCCTGTAGCAGCTTGGGACAATGAGCAGTTCTTC
CASSPVAAWDNEQFF
>NA|many|TRBJ2-7|TRBV25-1|14
TGTGCCAGCAGTGAGGCCGGACAGTACTACGAGCAGTACTTC
CASSEAGQYYEQYF
>TRBD1|NA|TRBJ1-1|TRBV5-1|14
TGCGCCAGCAGCTTAAAATTACAGGGGGCTGAAGCTTTCTTT
CASSLKLQGAEAFF
>NA|NA|TRBJ2-3|TRBV11-3|16
TGTGCCAGCAGCTTATATCGGGGATCGGGCACAGATACGCAGTATTTT
CASSLYRGSGTDTQYF
>TRBD1|many|TRBJ2-7|TRBV6-1|16
TGTGCCAGCAGTGCAAAATCAGGGGGCCTCTCCTACGAGCAGTACTTC
CASSAKSGGLSYEQYF
>NA|NA|TRBJ1-3|TRBV7-6|14
TGTGCCAGCAGCTCATCCCAAACTGGAAACACCATATATTTT
CASSSSQTGNTIYF
>NA|NA|TRBJ2-7|TRBV7-8|13
TGTGCCAGCAGCTTAGCAGAGCCCTACGAGCAGTACTTC
CASSLAEPYEQYF
>TRBD1|NA|TRBJ1-6|TRBV27|14
TGTGCCAGCAGTTTCGACAGGGTGGGATCACCCCTCCACTTT
CASSFDRVGSPLHF
>TRBD1|many|TRBJ2-1|TRBV7-9|15
TGTGCCAGCAGCGCGATTTCGACAGGGATGGGCGAGCAGTTCTTC
CASSAISTGMGEQFF
>NA|NA|TRBJ2-4|TRBV29-1|17
TGCAGCGTTGAAAGTTCAGGGAGGATCTGGGGCAAAAACATTCAGTACTTC
CSVESSGRIWGKNIQYF
>NA|few|TRBJ1-5|TRBV28|12
TGTGCCAGCAGTTTTTTGAATCAGCCCCAGCATTTT
CASSFLNQPQHF
>NA|NA|TRBJ2-3|TRBV6-5|11
TGTGCCAGCAGACTTAGTGATACGCAGTATTTT
CASRLSDTQYF
>TRBD1|once|TRBJ1-2|TRBV25-1|14
TGTGCCAGCAGTGAACACGGACAGGGCTATGGCTACACCTTC
CASSEHGQGYGYTF
>TRBD2|many|TRBJ2-1|TRBV5-1|17
TGCGCCAGCAGCTTAAGACTAGCGGGAGGCAGGTACAATGAGCAGTTCTTC
CASSLRLAGGRYNEQFF
>NA|NA|TRBJ1-1|TRBV19|13
TGTGCCAGTAGTATCTCTGGGGGCGCTGAAGCTTTCTTT
CASSISGGAEAFF
>NA|NA|TRBJ1-2|TRBV20-1|16
TGCAGTGCTAGAGATCTACTGGACAACCGAAGCTATGGCTACACCTTC
CSARDLLDNRSYGYTF
>NA|many|TRBJ1-5|TRBV7-3|13
TGTGCCAGCAGCTTAGGCATTGGTCAGCCCCAGCATTTT
CASSLGIGQPQHF